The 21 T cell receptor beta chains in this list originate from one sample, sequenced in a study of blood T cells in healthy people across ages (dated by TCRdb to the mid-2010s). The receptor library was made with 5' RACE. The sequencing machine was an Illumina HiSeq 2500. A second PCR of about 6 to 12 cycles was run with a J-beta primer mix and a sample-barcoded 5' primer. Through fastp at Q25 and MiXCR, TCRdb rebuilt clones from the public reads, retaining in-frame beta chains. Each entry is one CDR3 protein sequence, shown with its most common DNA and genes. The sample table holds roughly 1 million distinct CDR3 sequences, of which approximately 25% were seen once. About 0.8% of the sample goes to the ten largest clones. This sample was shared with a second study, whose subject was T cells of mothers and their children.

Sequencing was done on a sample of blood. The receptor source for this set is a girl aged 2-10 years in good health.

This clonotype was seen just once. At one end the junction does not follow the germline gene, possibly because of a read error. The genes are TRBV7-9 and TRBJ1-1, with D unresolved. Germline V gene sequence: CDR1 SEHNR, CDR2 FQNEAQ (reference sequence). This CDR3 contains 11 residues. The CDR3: CASSLHPEASF. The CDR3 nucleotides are TGTGCCAGCAGCTTACATCCCGAAGCTTCCTTT.

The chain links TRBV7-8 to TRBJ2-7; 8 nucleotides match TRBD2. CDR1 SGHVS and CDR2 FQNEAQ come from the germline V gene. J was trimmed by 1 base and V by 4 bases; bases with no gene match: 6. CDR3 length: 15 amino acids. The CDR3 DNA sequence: TGTGCCAGCAGCTGGGGACTAGTGGAGTCCTACGAGCAGTACTTC. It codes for CASSWGLVESYEQYF.

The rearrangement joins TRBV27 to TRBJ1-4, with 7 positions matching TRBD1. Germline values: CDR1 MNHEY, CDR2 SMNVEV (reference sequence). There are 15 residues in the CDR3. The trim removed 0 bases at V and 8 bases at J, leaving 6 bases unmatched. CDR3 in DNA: TGTGCCAGCAGTTTATCGGAGGGACAGTACGAAAAACTGTTTTTT. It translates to CASSLSEGQYEKLFF. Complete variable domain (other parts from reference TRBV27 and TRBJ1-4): EAQVTQNPRYLITVTGKKLTVTCSQNMNHEYMSWYRQDPGLGLRQIYYSMNVEVTDKGDVPEGYKVSRKEKRNFPLILESPSPNQTSLYFCASSLSEGQYEKLFFGSGTQLSVL.

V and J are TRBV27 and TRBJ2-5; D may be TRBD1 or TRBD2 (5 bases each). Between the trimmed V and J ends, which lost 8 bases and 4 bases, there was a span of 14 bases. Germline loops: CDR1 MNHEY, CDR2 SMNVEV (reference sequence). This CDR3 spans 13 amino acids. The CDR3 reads CASARSGTETQYF. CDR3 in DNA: TGTGCCAGCGCCCGCAGTGGGACAGAGACCCAGTACTTC.

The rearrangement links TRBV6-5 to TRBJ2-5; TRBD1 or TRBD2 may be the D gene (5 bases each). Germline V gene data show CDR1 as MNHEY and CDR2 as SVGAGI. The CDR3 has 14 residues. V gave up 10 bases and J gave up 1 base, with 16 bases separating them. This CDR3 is CATRVGTIQETQYF. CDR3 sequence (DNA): TGTGCCACCAGGGTCGGGACCATCCAAGAGACCCAGTACTTC.

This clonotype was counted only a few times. CDR3 sequence reads: CSAINSGGGRTDTQYF. The CDR3 DNA follows: TGCAGTGCTATAAATAGCGGGGGGGGCCGCACAGATACGCAGTATTTT. The V call is TRBV20-1, the J call TRBJ2-3, with TRBD2 identical over 11 bases. Trimming removed 4 bases from V and 1 base from J; junction bases left unmatched: 7. The CDR3 sequence is 16 residues long. Germline values: CDR1 DFQATT, CDR2 SNEGSKA (reference sequence).

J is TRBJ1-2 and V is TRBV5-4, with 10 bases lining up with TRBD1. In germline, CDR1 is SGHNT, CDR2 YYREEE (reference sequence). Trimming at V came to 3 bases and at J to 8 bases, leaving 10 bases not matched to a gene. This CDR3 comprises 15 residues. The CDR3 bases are TGTGCCAGCAGCTCCCCGGACAGGGGGTTGGGAGGCTACACCTTC. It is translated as CASSSPDRGLGGYTF.

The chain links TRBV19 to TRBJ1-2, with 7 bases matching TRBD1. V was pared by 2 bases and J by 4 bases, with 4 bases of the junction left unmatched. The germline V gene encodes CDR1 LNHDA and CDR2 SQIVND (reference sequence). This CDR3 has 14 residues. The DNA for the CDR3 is TGTGCCAGTAGTATAACAGGGGCGATCTATGGCTACACCTTC. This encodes CASSITGAIYGYTF.

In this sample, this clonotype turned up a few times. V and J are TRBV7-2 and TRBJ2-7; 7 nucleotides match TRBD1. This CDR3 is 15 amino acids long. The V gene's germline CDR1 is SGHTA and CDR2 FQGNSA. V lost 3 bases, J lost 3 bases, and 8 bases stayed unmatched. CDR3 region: CASSFYRGGGYEQYF. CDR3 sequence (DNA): TGTGCCAGCAGCTTTTATCGAGGGGGCGGCTACGAGCAGTACTTC. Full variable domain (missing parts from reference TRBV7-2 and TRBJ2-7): GAGVSQSPSNKVTEKGKDVELRCDPISGHTALYWYRQSLGQGLEFLIYFQGNSAPDKSGLPSDRFSAERTGGSVSTLTIQRTQQEDSAVYLCASSFYRGGGYEQYFGPGTRLTVT.

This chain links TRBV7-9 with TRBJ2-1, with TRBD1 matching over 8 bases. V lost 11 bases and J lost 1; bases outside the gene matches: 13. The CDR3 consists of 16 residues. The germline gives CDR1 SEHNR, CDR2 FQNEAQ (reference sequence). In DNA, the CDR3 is TGTGCCGGACAGACGGACAGGGTGGGATCCTACAATGAGCAGTTCTTC. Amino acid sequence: CAGQTDRVGSYNEQFF.

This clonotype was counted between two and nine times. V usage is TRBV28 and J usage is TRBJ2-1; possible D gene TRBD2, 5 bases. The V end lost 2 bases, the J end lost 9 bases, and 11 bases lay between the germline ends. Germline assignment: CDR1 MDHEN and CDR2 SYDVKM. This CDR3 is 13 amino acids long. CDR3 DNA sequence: TGTGCCAGCAGTTTACGGATAGCGCTTGAGCAGTTCTTC. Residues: CASSLRIALEQFF.

CDR3 nucleotides: TGTGCCACCAGTCCGGACAGGGCCACTAATGAAAAACTGTTTTTT. Translation: CATSPDRATNEKLFF. The chain joins TRBV15 to TRBJ1-4; TRBD1 agrees at 8 bases. CDR1 is LNHNV, CDR2 YYDKDF, per germline (reference sequence). Trimming took 6 bases from V and 2 from J; bases not matched to a gene: 5. There are 15 residues in the CDR3.

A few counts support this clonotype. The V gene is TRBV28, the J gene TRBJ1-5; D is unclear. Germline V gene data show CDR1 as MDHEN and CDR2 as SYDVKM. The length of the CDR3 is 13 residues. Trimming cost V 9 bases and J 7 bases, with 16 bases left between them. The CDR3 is CASRQVAKQPQHF. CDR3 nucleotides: TGTGCCAGTCGTCAGGTGGCAAAACAGCCCCAGCATTTT.

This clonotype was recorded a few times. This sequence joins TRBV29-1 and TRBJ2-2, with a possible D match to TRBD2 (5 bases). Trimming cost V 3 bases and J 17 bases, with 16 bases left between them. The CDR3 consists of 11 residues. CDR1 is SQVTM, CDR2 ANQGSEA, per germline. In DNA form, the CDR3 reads TGCAGCGTTGATTTTGGCAGGAGGCTCTTTTTT. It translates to CSVDFGRRLFF.

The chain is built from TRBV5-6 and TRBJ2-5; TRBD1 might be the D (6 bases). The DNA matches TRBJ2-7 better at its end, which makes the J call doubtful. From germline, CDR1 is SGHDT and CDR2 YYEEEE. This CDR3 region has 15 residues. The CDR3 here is CASSPEGVVVDEQYF. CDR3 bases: TGTGCCAGCAGTCCAGAGGGGGTCGTAGTCGACGAGCAGTACTTC.

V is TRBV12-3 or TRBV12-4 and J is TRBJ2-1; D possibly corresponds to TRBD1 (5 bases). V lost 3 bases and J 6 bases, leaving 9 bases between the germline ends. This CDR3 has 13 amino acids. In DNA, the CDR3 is TGTGCCAGCAGTTTCCAGGGAATCAATGAGCAGTTCTTC. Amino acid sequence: CASSFQGINEQFF.

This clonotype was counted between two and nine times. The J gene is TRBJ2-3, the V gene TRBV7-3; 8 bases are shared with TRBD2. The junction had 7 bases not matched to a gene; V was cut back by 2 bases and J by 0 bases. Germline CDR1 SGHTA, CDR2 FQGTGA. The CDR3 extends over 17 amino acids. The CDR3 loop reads CASSLGRGGRSTDTQYF. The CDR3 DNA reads TGTGCCAGCAGCTTAGGTCGGGGCGGGAGGAGCACAGATACGCAGTATTTT.

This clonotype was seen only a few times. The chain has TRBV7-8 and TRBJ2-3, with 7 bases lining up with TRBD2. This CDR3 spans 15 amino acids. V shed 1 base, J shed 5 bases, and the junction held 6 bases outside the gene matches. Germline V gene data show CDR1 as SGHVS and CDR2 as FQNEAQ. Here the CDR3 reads CASSLEGLEIDTQYF. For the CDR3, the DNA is TGTGCCAGCAGCTTAGAAGGACTAGAGATAGATACGCAGTATTTT.

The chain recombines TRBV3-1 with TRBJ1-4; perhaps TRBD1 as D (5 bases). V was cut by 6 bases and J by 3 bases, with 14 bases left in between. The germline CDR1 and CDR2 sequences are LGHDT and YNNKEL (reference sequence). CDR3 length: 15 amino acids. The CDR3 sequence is CASSPSGTPNEKLFF. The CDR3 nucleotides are TGTGCCAGCAGTCCGTCCGGGACGCCTAATGAAAAACTGTTTTTT. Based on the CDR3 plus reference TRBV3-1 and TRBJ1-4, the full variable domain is DTAVSQTPKYLVTQMGNDKSIKCEQNLGHDTMYWYKQDSKKFLKIMFSYNNKELIINETVPNRFSPKSPDKAHLNLHINSLELGDSAVYFCASSPSGTPNEKLFFGSGTQLSVL.

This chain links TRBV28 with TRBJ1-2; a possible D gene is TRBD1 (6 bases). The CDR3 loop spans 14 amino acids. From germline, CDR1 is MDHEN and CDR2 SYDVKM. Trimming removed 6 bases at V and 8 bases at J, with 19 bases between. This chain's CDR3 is CASSSELGQRGYTF. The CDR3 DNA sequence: TGTGCCAGCAGCAGCGAACTCGGACAGAGGGGCTACACCTTC.

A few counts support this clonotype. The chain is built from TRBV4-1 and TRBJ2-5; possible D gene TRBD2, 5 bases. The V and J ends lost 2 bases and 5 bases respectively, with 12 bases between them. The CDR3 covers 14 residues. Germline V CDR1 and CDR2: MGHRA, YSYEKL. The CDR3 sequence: CASSQSTIRETQYF. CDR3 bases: TGCGCCAGCAGCCAATCGACTATTAGGGAGACCCAGTACTTC.